These 32 T cell receptor beta chains were sequenced from one sample in a study of shared clonotypes between healthy human individuals. Here immunoSEQ multiplex PCR was the method, and the copy in TCRdb shows in-frame clones only, minus some. The data contain roughly 650,000 clones, roughly 97% of them seen just once; the ten biggest clones take up about 0.06%. Specimen: naive CD4+ T cells sorted from blood. The sample's subset: CD45RA+ positively selected. Source of these receptors: a woman aged 25 to 39 in good health.

The chain carries TRBV21-1 and TRBJ2-1. TRBV21-1 corresponds to a pseudogene. The CDR3 is 16 amino acids. This CDR3 reads CASSKGWGIECHEQFF. DNA of the CDR3: TGTGCCAGCAGCAAAGGTTGGGGGATCGAGTGCCATGAGCAGTTCTTC.

The chain employs TRBV29-1 and TRBJ2-2; TRBD2 aligns across 10 bases. The CDR3 loop spans 17 amino acids. CDR1 is SQVTM, CDR2 ANQGSEA, per germline. The ends lost 7 bases at V and 4 bases at J; junction bases unmatched: 15. DNA of the CDR3: TGCAGCGCCCAGAGACGGACTAGCGGAAAATCCACCGGGGAGCTGTTTTTT. Translated, it gives CSAQRRTSGKSTGELFF.

The rearrangement joins TRBV5-1 to TRBJ2-1; D is ambiguous. The length of the CDR3 is 11 residues. Germline values: CDR1 SGHRS, CDR2 YFSETQ. V was clipped by 6 bases and J by 6 bases, with 7 bases between them. CDR3 bases: TGCGCCAGCAAAAGATTCAATGAGCAGTTCTTC. Its translation is CASKRFNEQFF.

This clone was picked up one time. V is TRBV7-9 and J is TRBJ1-4; the match to TRBD1 covers 8 bases. The germline gives CDR1 SEHNR, CDR2 FQNEAQ (reference sequence). With V trimmed by 2 bases and J by 8 bases, 7 bases remained unmatched. The CDR3 has 15 residues. The CDR3 sequence: CASSLPPGQAEKLFF. The CDR3 DNA reads TGTGCCAGCAGCTTACCGCCGGGACAGGCAGAAAAACTGTTTTTT.

V and J are TRBV6-5 and TRBJ2-5, with D perhaps matching TRBD2 (5 bases). The J call is doubtful: the DNA matches TRBJ2-7 better. The CDR3 covers 14 residues. The V gene's germline CDR1 is MNHEY and CDR2 SVGAGI. The CDR3 DNA is TGTGCCAGCAGTTACACCGGGGTTCGGGTCGAGCAGTACTTC. Encoded protein: CASSYTGVRVEQYF.

V is TRBV25-1 and J is TRBJ2-1; a weak D match, TRBD1 (5 bases). V was cut by 4 bases and J by 4 bases, with 11 bases left in between. CDR1 and CDR2 (germline): MGHDK, SYGVNS. This CDR3 is 14 amino acids long. The CDR3 sequence is CASSVGVAYNEQFF. CDR3 nucleotide sequence: TGTGCCAGCAGTGTAGGGGTTGCGTACAATGAGCAGTTCTTC.

V and J are TRBV19 and TRBJ2-6; D is perhaps TRBD1 (6 bases). Trimming removed 4 bases at V and 3 bases at J, with 16 bases between. The CDR3 contains 17 residues. The germline gives CDR1 LNHDA, CDR2 SQIVND (reference sequence). The CDR3 sequence is CASSKSRTGSGANVLTF. Written as DNA, the CDR3 is TGTGCCAGTAGTAAATCACGCACAGGGAGTGGGGCCAACGTCCTGACTTTC.

The rearrangement joins TRBV10-3 to TRBJ2-5; D is perhaps TRBD1 (6 bases). CDR1 and CDR2 (germline): ENHRY, SYGVKD. The CDR3 spans 11 residues. Trimming removed 8 bases from V and 4 bases from J, with 8 bases in between. Written as DNA, the CDR3 is TGTGCCATCGGGACACTAGAGACCCAGTACTTC. Encoded protein: CAIGTLETQYF.

The chain links TRBV5-1 to TRBJ2-3; the D gene could be TRBD1 or TRBD2 (5 bases each). Germline values: CDR1 SGHRS, CDR2 YFSETQ. Trimming removed 4 bases at V and 0 bases at J, with 12 bases between. The length of the CDR3 is 15 residues. CDR3 nucleotides: TGCGCCAGCAGCAGACCGGGGCTGAGCACAGATACGCAGTATTTT. Translated, it gives CASSRPGLSTDTQYF.

V and J are TRBV11-2 and TRBJ2-7; no reliable D call. Germline loops: CDR1 SGHAT, CDR2 FQNNGV. This CDR3 is built from 15 residues. V was clipped by 6 bases and J by 2 bases, with 17 bases between them. Here the CDR3 DNA reads TGTGCCAGCAGGTCCCATCACGCTGGGACCTACGAGCAGTACTTC. It specifies CASRSHHAGTYEQYF.

V gene TRBV5-1 combines with J gene TRBJ2-1; no firm D call. CDR1 and CDR2 (germline): SGHRS, YFSETQ. V was trimmed by 0 bases and J by 7 bases, leaving 8 bases between them. The CDR3 length is 13 residues. CDR3: CASSLVGTNEQFF. The CDR3 bases are TGCGCCAGCAGCTTGGTCGGTACTAATGAGCAGTTCTTC.

This chain links TRBV18 with TRBJ2-5, with D possibly matching TRBD2 (5 bases). The CDR3 spans 15 residues. The germline CDR1 and CDR2 sequences are KGHSH and LQKENI. The ends were cut back, 3 bases at V and 1 base at J, with 12 bases in the middle. The CDR3 is CASSPFGNGQETQYF. The CDR3 nucleotides are TGTGCCAGCTCACCCTTCGGGAATGGCCAAGAGACCCAGTACTTC.

The chain has TRBV5-1 and TRBJ1-3; TRBD1 matches 8 bases. V shed 3 bases, J shed 2 bases, and the junction held 4 bases outside the gene matches. This CDR3 spans 15 amino acids. Per germline, CDR1 SGHRS and CDR2 YFSETQ. The CDR3 sequence is CASSSTGGTGNTIYF. In nucleotides, the CDR3 is TGCGCCAGCAGCTCTACAGGGGGAACTGGAAACACCATATATTTT.

The chain combines TRBV5-1 with TRBJ2-3; TRBD2 matches 7 bases. After removal of 2 bases from V and 8 bases from J, the junction contained 5 bases not matched to a gene. The CDR3 contains 13 residues. CDR1 is SGHRS, CDR2 YFSETQ, per germline. The CDR3 region has the DNA TGCGCCAGCAGCTTCGGAGGGGAGGGTACGCAGTATTTT. It translates to CASSFGGEGTQYF.

The chain has TRBV6-5 and TRBJ2-1, with D perhaps matching TRBD2 (6 bases). With 2 bases removed from V and 8 bases from J, the gap between germline ends came to 16 bases. The CDR3 length is 15 residues. Germline V gene lookup returns CDR1 MNHEY and CDR2 SVGAGI. Here the CDR3 DNA reads TGTGCCAGCAGTTACGCGGGATCCCCCGTTCATGAGCAGTTCTTC. Protein product: CASSYAGSPVHEQFF.

The chain has TRBV7-3 and TRBJ2-1; TRBD1 matches 7 bases. The CDR3 totals 15 residues. With 0 bases clipped from V and 4 bases from J, the junction kept 3 bases outside the gene matches. CDR1 and CDR2 (germline): SGHTA, FQGTGA. CDR3 DNA: TGTGCCAGCAGCTTAACGGACAGGACTTACAATGAGCAGTTCTTC. This gives the protein CASSLTDRTYNEQFF.

The chain employs TRBV6-6 and TRBJ2-5; no firm D call. CDR1 and CDR2 (germline): MNHNY, SVGAGI (reference sequence). Trimming cost V 5 bases and J 7 bases, with 8 bases left between them. The CDR3 has 11 residues. The CDR3 region is CASSQLWTQYF. The CDR3 DNA follows: TGTGCCAGCAGTCAGTTGTGGACCCAGTACTTC.

The chain uses TRBV29-1 and TRBJ2-7, with D perhaps TRBD1 (5 bases). Germline V gives CDR1 SQVTM, CDR2 ANQGSEA. The CDR3 sequence is 12 residues long. V was cut by 4 bases and J by 6 bases, with 13 bases left in between. CDR3 protein: CSVGLAGLEQYF. The CDR3 DNA follows: TGCAGCGTTGGACTGGCAGGGCTCGAGCAGTACTTC.

Here the CDR3 reads CASSSRQDRDEQYF. The CDR3 nucleotides are TGCGCCAGCAGCTCCAGACAGGACCGGGACGAGCAGTACTTC. The chain employs TRBV5-1 and TRBJ2-5; possible D gene TRBD1, 6 bases. The end of the DNA fits TRBJ2-7 better, so the J call may be wrong. Germline-derived CDR1 and CDR2 are SGHRS and YFSETQ. The CDR3 extends over 14 amino acids.

In its sample, this clone was seen once. The genes are TRBV6-5 and TRBJ2-5; 10 nucleotides match TRBD1. Germline-derived CDR1 and CDR2 are MNHEY and SVGAGI. The trim removed 5 bases at V and 1 base at J, leaving 4 bases unmatched. This CDR3 has 15 amino acids. The CDR3 bases are TGTGCCAGCAGTACTGACAGGGGGCTCCAAGAGACCCAGTACTTC. Translation gives CASSTDRGLQETQYF.

The chain carries TRBV11-3 and TRBJ2-1, with TRBD1 matching over 9 bases. The junction had 12 bases not matched to a gene; V was cut back by 6 bases and J by 3 bases. Germline loops: CDR1 SGHNT, CDR2 YENEEA. The CDR3 sequence is 17 residues long. The DNA for the CDR3 is TGTGCCAGCAGTTTGAAAACAGGGGGCGGCTTCTACAATGAGCAGTTCTTC. Residues: CASSLKTGGGFYNEQFF.

The V and J genes are TRBV6-1 and TRBJ2-6; perhaps TRBD1 as D (5 bases). Trimming took 7 bases from V and 0 from J, leaving 10 bases between them. There are 15 residues in the CDR3. Germline-derived CDR1 and CDR2 are MNHNS and SASEGT. CDR3 sequence: CASNGHNSGANVLTF. The CDR3 nucleotides read TGTGCCAGCAATGGACACAACTCTGGGGCCAACGTCCTGACTTTC.

This chain connects TRBV14 to TRBJ2-7; 10 positions agree with TRBD1. This CDR3 comprises 16 residues. From germline, CDR1 is SGHDN and CDR2 FVKESK. V was pared by 1 base and J by 3 bases, with 6 bases of the junction left unmatched. The CDR3 nucleotides are TGTGCCAGCAGCCAAGGTGGACAGGGGGGGATCTACGAGCAGTACTTC. Residues: CASSQGGQGGIYEQYF.

This clone was counted a single time. This sequence joins TRBV15 and TRBJ2-1; a possible D gene is TRBD2 (6 bases). Germline CDR1 reads LNHNV; CDR2 reads YYDKDF (reference sequence). CDR3 length: 14 amino acids. V was shortened by 1 base and J by 7 bases, with 11 bases between the two germline ends. The CDR3 DNA reads as TGTGCCACCAGCAGAGCGGGAGTAGGTAATGAGCAGTTCTTC. As protein: CATSRAGVGNEQFF.

In its sample, this clone was seen once. Here the CDR3 reads CASSGYPQGNTIYF. The CDR3 nucleotides read TGTGCCAGCAGCGGGTACCCGCAGGGGAACACCATATATTTT. The chain links TRBV7-9 to TRBJ1-3; the D gene is possibly TRBD1 (6 bases). This CDR3 spans 14 amino acids. CDR1 is SEHNR, CDR2 FQNEAQ, per germline (reference sequence). Deletions cut 5 bases from V and 7 bases from J, with 15 bases between. Together with reference TRBV7-9 and TRBJ1-3, the CDR3 gives the full variable domain: DTGVSQNPRHKITKRGQNVTFRCDPISEHNRLYWYRQTLGQGPEFLTYFQNEAQLEKSRLLSDRFSAERPKGSFSTLEIQRTEQGDSAMYLCASSGYPQGNTIYFGEGSWLTVV.

This clone was seen only once. The chain employs TRBV28 and TRBJ1-4; D gene ambiguous. CDR3 size: 10 residues. Germline V lookup: CDR1 MDHEN, CDR2 SYDVKM. Trimming pared 5 bases from V and 5 bases from J, leaving 0 bases between. CDR3 residues: CASSNEKLFF. The CDR3, as DNA: TGTGCCAGCAGTAATGAAAAACTGTTTTTT.

The rearrangement uses TRBV30 and TRBJ2-5; either TRBD1 or TRBD2 may supply D (5 bases each). CDR1 and CDR2 (germline): GTSNPN, SVGIG (reference sequence). Trimming removed 0 bases at V and 1 base at J, with 12 bases between. The CDR3 consists of 15 residues. Here the CDR3 reads CAWSVGVASQETQYF. CDR3 bases: TGTGCCTGGAGTGTGGGGGTAGCCTCCCAAGAGACCCAGTACTTC.

This chain joins TRBV7-7 and TRBJ2-1, with TRBD2 identical over 8 bases. V was pared by 2 bases and J by 2 bases, with 5 bases of the junction left unmatched. In germline, CDR1 is SSHAT, CDR2 FNYEAQ (reference sequence). The CDR3 consists of 16 residues. CDR3 amino acids: CASSLRTSGAYNEQFF. The CDR3 DNA reads as TGTGCCAGCAGCTTACGTACTAGCGGAGCCTACAATGAGCAGTTCTTC.

The chain recombines TRBV13 with TRBJ2-3; D perhaps matches TRBD2 (6 bases). This CDR3 spans 15 amino acids. CDR1 is PRHDT and CDR2 is FYEKMQ in the germline V gene (reference sequence). The V end was cut by 4 bases, the J end by 6 bases, with 17 bases between. The CDR3 is CASSSGLPSEDTQYF. The CDR3 DNA reads TGTGCCAGCAGCTCCGGACTACCCTCAGAGGATACGCAGTATTTT.

CDR3 amino acids: CASRTSQGSPLHF. CDR3 DNA: TGTGCCAGCAGGACCTCACAGGGTTCACCCCTCCACTTT. This rearrangement joins TRBV27 to TRBJ1-6; D might be TRBD1 (6 bases). The CDR3 spans 13 residues. The V gene's germline CDR1 is MNHEY and CDR2 SMNVEV (reference sequence). Deletions cut 6 bases from V and 9 bases from J, with 12 bases between.

This clone appeared once. The chain uses TRBV7-7 and TRBJ2-2; 7 positions agree with TRBD2. From germline, CDR1 is SSHAT and CDR2 FNYEAQ (reference sequence). The CDR3 loop spans 16 amino acids. Trimming took 4 bases from V and 0 from J; bases not matched to a gene: 5. This CDR3 reads CASSSASGANTGELFF. CDR3 nucleotides: TGTGCCAGCAGCTCCGCTAGCGGAGCGAACACCGGGGAGCTGTTTTTT. Supplemented by reference TRBV7-7 and TRBJ2-2, the full variable domain reads GAGVSQSPRYKVTKRGQDVTLRCDPISSHATLYWYQQALGQGPEFLTYFNYEAQPDKSGLPSDRFSAERPEGSISTLTIQRTEQRDSAMYRCASSSASGANTGELFFGEGSRLTVL.

This sequence joins TRBV5-4 and TRBJ2-3, with 9 bases matching TRBD2. Germline V lookup: CDR1 SGHNT, CDR2 YYREEE (reference sequence). This CDR3 has 17 residues. Trimming took 5 bases from V and 1 from J; bases not matched to a gene: 11. This CDR3 is CASRLQLAGVGTDTQYF. As DNA, the CDR3 is TGTGCCAGCAGACTCCAATTAGCGGGAGTCGGCACAGATACGCAGTATTTT.